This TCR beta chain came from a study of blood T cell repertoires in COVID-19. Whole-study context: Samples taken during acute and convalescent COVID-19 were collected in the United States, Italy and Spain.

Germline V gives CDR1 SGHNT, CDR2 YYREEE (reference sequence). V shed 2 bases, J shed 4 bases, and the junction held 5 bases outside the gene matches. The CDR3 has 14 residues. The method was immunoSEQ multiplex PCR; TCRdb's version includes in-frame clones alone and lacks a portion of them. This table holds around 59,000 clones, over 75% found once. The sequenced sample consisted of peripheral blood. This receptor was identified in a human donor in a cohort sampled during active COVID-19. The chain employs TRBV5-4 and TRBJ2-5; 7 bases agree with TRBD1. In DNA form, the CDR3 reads TGTGCCAGCAGCTTCCTGGCAGGGGGAGAGACCCAGTACTTC. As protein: CASSFLAGGETQYF. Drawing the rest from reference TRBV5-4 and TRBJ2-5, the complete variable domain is ETGVTQSPTHLIKTRGQQVTLRCSSQSGHNTVSWYQQALGQGPQFIFQYYREEENGRGNFPPRFSGLQFPNYSSELNVNALELDDSALYLCASSFLAGGETQYFGPGTRLLVL.